Listed here are 29 T cell receptor beta chains from one sample, sequenced in a study of Ad26.COV2.S vaccination and SARS-CoV-2 variants. TCRdb keeps only in-frame clones here, not all; method: immunoSEQ multiplex PCR. The sample includes roughly 350,000 clones, 88% of them seen just once. As for treatment: over 15 received Ad26.COV2.S at low or high dose, single or two shots; 5 received placebo; per-sample allocation not given. On day 63 after the first injection, vaccine and placebo recipients gave samples. This specimen was peripheral blood, taken in a trial of Ad26.COV2.S vaccine versus placebo. The receptors were gathered from a person aged 18-65 years who received the Ad26.COV2.S COVID-19 vaccine or a placebo.

This chain uses TRBV4-2 with TRBJ1-1; no definite D call. Trimming removed 0 bases from V and 9 bases from J, with 14 bases in between. The CDR3 loop spans 14 amino acids. Germline lookup yields CDR1 LGHNA and CDR2 YNFKEQ. CDR3 nucleotides: TGTGCCAGCAGCCAAGATAGGAGGGATTTTAAAGCTTTCTTT. This gives the protein CASSQDRRDFKAFF.

This clone was recorded many times. In nucleotides, the CDR3 is TGTGCCAGCAGTGAAGGACGGCGACAGCTTCTCTCTGGAAACACCATATATTTT. Its protein is CASSEGRRQLLSGNTIYF. This chain joins TRBV6-1 and TRBJ1-3; D perhaps matches TRBD1 (5 bases). This CDR3 is 18 amino acids long. The germline gives CDR1 MNHNS, CDR2 SASEGT. The V gene lost 1 base and the J gene lost 0 bases, with 16 bases spanning the gap.

The rearrangement links TRBV6-1 to TRBJ2-7; D uncertain. With 0 bases removed from V and 5 bases from J, the gap between germline ends came to 11 bases. This CDR3 is 14 amino acids long. The germline CDR1 and CDR2 sequences are MNHNS and SASEGT. The DNA for the CDR3 is TGTGCCAGCAGTGAAGCGGGCAAGGACGACGAGCAGTACTTC. Translation gives CASSEAGKDDEQYF.

This clone was counted once. The chain employs TRBV27 and TRBJ1-4; D might be TRBD1 (6 bases). The CDR3 covers 16 residues. Germline V gene sequence: CDR1 MNHEY, CDR2 SMNVEV (reference sequence). Trimming shortened V by 0 bases and J by 8 bases, and 16 bases separated the two germline ends. CDR3 region: CASSLSAGQLIEKLFF. The CDR3 DNA follows: TGTGCCAGCAGTTTATCCGCAGGACAGCTTATAGAAAAACTGTTTTTT. The full variable domain, with the rest looked up from reference TRBV27 and TRBJ1-4, is EAQVTQNPRYLITVTGKKLTVTCSQNMNHEYMSWYRQDPGLGLRQIYYSMNVEVTDKGDVPEGYKVSRKEKRNFPLILESPSPNQTSLYFCASSLSAGQLIEKLFFGSGTQLSVL.

The J gene is TRBJ1-5, the V gene TRBV27, with unresolved D. The CDR3 consists of 14 residues. From germline, CDR1 is MNHEY and CDR2 SMNVEV (reference sequence). V lost 5 bases and J lost 6, with 14 bases in between. CDR3 coding DNA: TGTGCCAGCAGTACAGATTTAGGGCGTCAGCCCCAGCATTTT. Residues: CASSTDLGRQPQHF.

The rearrangement joins TRBV2 to TRBJ1-1, with D unclear. There are 14 residues in the CDR3. V was clipped by 0 bases and J by 0 bases, with 5 bases between them. Germline V gives CDR1 SNHLY, CDR2 FYNNEI. The CDR3 sequence: CASSEAPLNTEAFF. CDR3 nucleotide sequence: TGTGCCAGCAGTGAAGCGCCCTTGAACACTGAAGCTTTCTTT.

The V call is TRBV7-3, the J call TRBJ2-3, with TRBD2 identical over 7 bases. CDR1 and CDR2 from the germline V gene are SGHTA and FQGTGA. The CDR3 loop spans 13 amino acids. The V gene end was trimmed by 5 bases and the J gene end by 7 bases; junction bases not matched to a gene: 6. In nucleotides, the CDR3 is TGTGCCAGCAGCCTCACTAGCGTAAATACGCAGTATTTT. Amino acid sequence: CASSLTSVNTQYF. The entire variable domain, with the rest obtained from reference TRBV7-3 and TRBJ2-3, is as follows: GAGVSQTPSNKVTEKGKYVELRCDPISGHTALYWYRQSLGQGPEFLIYFQGTGAADDSGLPNDRFFAVRPEGSVSTLKIQRTERGDSAVYLCASSLTSVNTQYFGPGTRLTVL.

This chain connects TRBV4-3 to TRBJ2-1, with a weak D call TRBD2 (5 bases). CDR1 is LGHNA, CDR2 YSLEER, per germline. The CDR3 is 16 residues long. V was cut by 0 bases and J by 0 bases, with 9 bases left in between. CDR3 nucleotide sequence: TGCGCCAGCAGCCAAGACGGGATTAGCTCCTACAATGAGCAGTTCTTC. The encoded protein is CASSQDGISSYNEQFF.

The chain employs TRBV4-2 and TRBJ1-5; 9 bases agree with TRBD1. The CDR3 is 18 residues long. The germline gives CDR1 LGHNA, CDR2 YNFKEQ. J was trimmed by 3 bases and V by 0 bases; bases with no gene match: 9. The CDR3 coding sequence is TGTGCCAGCAGCCAAGATTTTCCGGGGACAGGGAACAATCAGCCCCAGCATTTT. Translation: CASSQDFPGTGNNQPQHF.

The chain employs TRBV9 and TRBJ2-2; D is unclear. In germline, CDR1 is SGDLS, CDR2 YYNGEE. The germline V and J ends were trimmed by 4 bases and 7 bases, with 14 bases remaining between them. This CDR3 has 14 amino acids. CDR3 residues: CASSPPELNGELFF. Here the CDR3 DNA reads TGTGCCAGCAGCCCCCCGGAATTAAACGGGGAGCTGTTTTTT.

The chain links TRBV19 to TRBJ2-7; D unresolved. From germline, CDR1 is LNHDA and CDR2 SQIVND (reference sequence). The CDR3 spans 13 residues. Trimming pared 2 bases from V and 7 bases from J, leaving 12 bases between. The CDR3 DNA reads TGTGCCAGTAGTATACAGAATGTTCGGGAGCAGTACTTC. It codes for CASSIQNVREQYF.

This chain joins TRBV5-4 and TRBJ2-7; the match to TRBD2 covers 7 bases. The CDR3 spans 16 residues. In germline, CDR1 is SGHNT, CDR2 YYREEE (reference sequence). The V gene end was trimmed by 4 bases and the J gene end by 2 bases; junction bases not matched to a gene: 12. CDR3 protein: CASSPPGQRGTYEQYF. The DNA of the CDR3 is TGTGCCAGCAGCCCGCCAGGCCAGCGGGGAACCTACGAGCAGTACTTC.

The chain recombines TRBV7-3 with TRBJ2-2, with TRBD1 matching over 12 bases. Trimming cost V 5 bases and J 10 bases; bases outside gene matches: 5. CDR1 is SGHTA, CDR2 FQGTGA, per germline. CDR3 length equals 14 residues. The CDR3 DNA follows: TGTGCCAGCAGCCCCGGGACAGGGGGCAAGGAGCTGTTTTTT. Translating gives CASSPGTGGKELFF.

The gene calls are TRBV7-9 and TRBJ2-7; possible D gene TRBD2, 6 bases. Germline CDR1 SEHNR, CDR2 FQNEAQ (reference sequence). This CDR3 is built from 12 residues. Trimming took 10 bases from V and 0 from J, leaving 10 bases between them. CDR3 DNA sequence: TGTGCCACAGCCGGGAGCTCCTACGAGCAGTACTTC. It yields the protein CATAGSSYEQYF.

This rearrangement joins TRBV11-1 to TRBJ2-7; no firm D call. Trimming cost V 1 base and J 3 bases, with 10 bases left between them. Germline loops: CDR1 SGHAT, CDR2 FQDESV (reference sequence). CDR3 size: 14 residues. The DNA for the CDR3 is TGTGCCAGCAGCTTAGAGGCCCGGTTCTACGAGCAGTACTTC. This sequence encodes CASSLEARFYEQYF.

The chain carries TRBV5-6 and TRBJ1-6; 7 nucleotides agree with TRBD1. The CDR3 is 16 residues long. CDR1 and CDR2 (germline): SGHDT, YYEEEE. Trimming at V came to 6 bases and at J to 6 bases, leaving 12 bases not matched to a gene. In nucleotides, the CDR3 is TGTGCCAGCACCACTACAGGGGTGCTCGGTAATTCACCCCTCCACTTT. Encoded protein: CASTTTGVLGNSPLHF.

CDR3 protein: CASSYSRLYGELFF. CDR3 bases: TGTGCCAGCAGTTACTCGCGGCTGTACGGGGAGCTGTTTTTT. V gene TRBV6-2 or TRBV6-3 combines with J gene TRBJ2-2; no clear D gene. CDR1 is MNHEY and CDR2 is SVGEGT in the germline V gene. This CDR3 contains 14 residues. V lost 0 bases and J 7 bases, leaving 9 bases between the germline ends.

The J gene is TRBJ2-1, the V gene TRBV7-3, with 8 nucleotides matching TRBD1. Germline V gene data show CDR1 as SGHTA and CDR2 as FQGTGA. V lost 6 bases to trimming and J lost 9 bases; unmatched junction nucleotides: 16. The CDR3 runs 16 residues. The CDR3 protein is CASSFTLTGVQGEQFF. In nucleotides, the CDR3 is TGTGCCAGCAGTTTTACCCTGACAGGGGTTCAGGGTGAGCAGTTCTTC.

With respect to this clone: Other DNA sequences within the sample encode an identical CDR3. The chain links TRBV18 to TRBJ1-3; D possibly corresponds to TRBD1 (5 bases). There are 13 residues in the CDR3. The germline CDR1 and CDR2 sequences are KGHSH and LQKENI. The V and J ends lost 1 base and 4 bases respectively, with 5 bases between them. Written as DNA, the CDR3 is TGTGCCAGCTCACCACAGGGGGGAAACACCATATATTTT. Protein product: CASSPQGGNTIYF.

There are a few counts of this clone. The chain employs TRBV7-2 and TRBJ2-1; D possibly matches TRBD1 or TRBD2 (5 bases each). Germline V lookup: CDR1 SGHTA, CDR2 FQGNSA. V lost 1 base, J lost 0 bases, and 10 bases lay in between. The CDR3 has 16 residues. CDR3 bases: TGTGCCAGCAGCTTAGTAGTTGGGGGCTCCTACAATGAGCAGTTCTTC. This encodes CASSLVVGGSYNEQFF.

This sequence joins TRBV7-2 and TRBJ2-1; the match to TRBD2 covers 7 bases. The CDR3 runs to 14 residues. Trimming cost V 4 bases and J 6 bases; bases outside gene matches: 6. Germline V gene lookup returns CDR1 SGHTA and CDR2 FQGNSA. Here the CDR3 DNA reads TGTGCCAGCAGCTACTTAGCGGGTACCAATGAGCAGTTCTTC. Protein sequence: CASSYLAGTNEQFF.

J is TRBJ1-3 and V is TRBV18; D gene uncertain. V lost 3 bases, J lost 0 bases, and 12 bases lay in between. The CDR3 spans 16 residues. Germline loops: CDR1 KGHSH, CDR2 LQKENI. In nucleotides, the CDR3 is TGTGCCAGCTCACCGCAGGACCTTTCCTCTGGAAACACCATATATTTT. Translating gives CASSPQDLSSGNTIYF.

This CDR3 is CASSQASGVGEQFF. The CDR3 DNA sequence: TGTGCCAGCAGTCAGGCTAGCGGGGTTGGTGAGCAGTTCTTC. The rearrangement links TRBV6-2 or TRBV6-3 to TRBJ2-1; TRBD2 aligns across 9 bases. V trimming: 5 bases; J trimming: 9 bases; junction bases outside the gene matches: 8. This CDR3 contains 14 residues. The germline V gene encodes CDR1 MNHEY and CDR2 SVGEGT.

This clone is a singleton in its sample. CDR3 in amino acids: CASSLGGSYGYTF. In DNA form, the CDR3 reads TGTGCCAGCAGCTTAGGGGGATCCTATGGCTACACCTTC. The chain is built from TRBV11-2 and TRBJ1-2; D not resolved. The CDR3 has 13 residues. Germline CDR1 and CDR2: SGHAT and FQNNGV. V lost 1 base and J 4 bases, leaving 7 bases between the germline ends.

The V call is TRBV4-2, the J call TRBJ1-5; D is unresolved. CDR1 and CDR2 (germline): LGHNA, YNFKEQ. This CDR3 is 14 amino acids long. V lost 0 bases to trimming and J lost 4 bases, with 7 bases between them. As DNA, the CDR3 is TGTGCCAGCAGCCAAGATGGGCAGAATCAGCCCCAGCATTTT. Its protein is CASSQDGQNQPQHF.

The chain links TRBV5-1 to TRBJ2-7, with TRBD2 matching 8 bases. CDR1 SGHRS and CDR2 YFSETQ come from the germline V gene. With 0 bases clipped from V and 3 bases from J, the junction kept 8 bases outside the gene matches. This CDR3 contains 16 residues. The CDR3 loop reads CASSLDALAGGYEQYF. DNA for the CDR3: TGCGCCAGCAGCTTGGATGCGCTAGCGGGTGGCTACGAGCAGTACTTC.

This sequence joins TRBV6-2 or TRBV6-3 and TRBJ2-7; TRBD1 might be the D (5 bases). Trimming left V 6 bases short and J 0 bases short, with 18 bases between. This CDR3 region has 16 residues. Germline assignment: CDR1 MNHEY and CDR2 SVGEGT. The chain's CDR3 is CASSRLDRKSSYEQYF. The CDR3 DNA follows: TGTGCCAGCAGCCGTCTAGACAGAAAGAGCTCCTACGAGCAGTACTTC.

The V call is TRBV5-1, the J call TRBJ2-1; D gene ambiguous. The germline CDR1 and CDR2 sequences are SGHRS and YFSETQ. V was cut by 0 bases and J by 7 bases, with 11 bases left in between. CDR3 length: 14 amino acids. The CDR3 sequence: CASSLAMALNEQFF. In DNA form, the CDR3 reads TGCGCCAGCAGCTTGGCGATGGCCCTTAATGAGCAGTTCTTC. Full variable domain (remainder filled in from reference TRBV5-1 and TRBJ2-1): KAGVTQTPRYLIKTRGQQVTLSCSPISGHRSVSWYQQTPGQGLQFLFEYFSETQRNKGNFPGRFSGRQFSNSRSEMNVSTLELGDSALYLCASSLAMALNEQFFGPGTRLTVL.

V gene TRBV27 combines with J gene TRBJ1-5, with a possible D match to TRBD1 (5 bases). The germline gives CDR1 MNHEY, CDR2 SMNVEV (reference sequence). Trimming stripped 0 bases from V and 5 bases from J, with 14 bases between. This CDR3 has 16 residues. CDR3 in amino acids: CASSLSVRGLDQPQHF. The DNA for the CDR3 is TGTGCCAGCAGTTTATCCGTGCGGGGGTTGGATCAGCCCCAGCATTTT.